The present T cell receptor beta chain was sequenced within a study of blood T cells in healthy people across ages (dated by TCRdb to 2013 to 2016). Regarding the complete study: In model experiments, template switching captured about one uniquely barcoded TCR beta cDNA molecule for every two T cells. To track age-related changes in TCR beta repertoire diversity, the study relied on deep sequencing normalized with unique cDNA molecular identifiers. Donors were grouped into four age groups: young (average roughly 17 years), middle-aged (roughly 37), aged (about 60) and long-lived (about 82). To avoid experimental bias, donors of different ages were spread randomly across the sequencing lanes. The study analyzed two additional independent replicas of 1 million unique cDNA reads from the same blood draw for two donors, one aged 18 to 30 and one aged 80 or older.

The library was produced with 5' RACE. Sequencing was carried out with an Illumina HiSeq 2500. A second PCR of roughly 6 to 11 cycles was run with a J-beta primer mix and a sample-barcoded 5' primer. A unique molecular identifier was introduced onto each TCR beta cDNA molecule by a template-switch 5' adaptor carrying 12 random nucleotides. Each sample yielded at least 3 million CDR3-containing paired-end reads. The Mint cDNA synthesis kit, primed by a TRBC-specific oligonucleotide, was used to synthesize first-strand cDNA from all RNA. Following uracil-DNA glycosylase treatment, all cDNA underwent a first 18-cycle PCR with the universal primers M1SS and BC2_uni_R. The study's processing was this. Each sample was normalized by randomly selecting 1 million high-quality reads, each carrying a distinct molecular identifier. Reads sharing molecular identifiers were discarded rather than binned into consensus sequences. CDR3 identification, clonotype clustering and error correction used MiTCR with a Q25 quality threshold and the strictest error-elimination algorithm. A nonparametric unseen species model with Euler transformation was used to estimate lower-bound total TCR beta diversity. TCRdb applied fastp at Q25 and MiXCR to the public reads, then kept only in-frame beta chains. Duplicate CDR3 protein sequences are folded into a single record with the most common DNA and genes. The V and J calls follow TCRdb's processing rather than the paper's. Counted in this sample were 780,000 or so distinct CDR3 sequences; roughly 50% of them appeared once. The leading ten clones occupy 20% to 30% of the sample.

Results and caveats for the whole study, not just this receptor: The CMV infection status of donors was not known, potentially confounding age-related changes in expanded clonotypes. As age increased, observed TCR beta diversity per million T cells dropped in a roughly linear way, and a significant reduction was already evident by age 40. Estimates of total diversity based on one million sequenced T cells were regarded as lower bounds and as underestimates. Observed TCR beta diversity correlated strongly with the percentage of naive T cells measured by flow cytometry. Compared with the aged group, more naive CD4+ T cells, fewer expanded clones and increased TCR diversity were shown by the long-lived group, suggesting age selection. Since profiling was done on bulk unsorted PBMCs, naive and antigen-experienced compartments could not be conclusively compared.

Systemically healthy Caucasian individuals from Russia, some 36 in total and aged roughly 6 to 100 years, were included as donors. Around 10 milliliters of peripheral blood were drawn from each donor into EDTA-treated Vacutainer tubes. Ficoll-Paque density-gradient centrifugation was used to isolate PBMCs, with at least 7 million per sample. Trizol reagent was used to extract total RNA from PBMCs, with at least 5.5 micrograms per sample. For every donor, an aliquot of PBMCs went through flow cytometry to measure the percentages of naive CD45RAhigh/CD27high T cells. From a lookup of the germline V gene, CDR1 and CDR2 are MNHNS and SASEGT. The CDR3 runs 13 residues from the cysteine to the phenylalanine. The sequence is cut down to CDR3 DNA, 39 bases in frame from base 1. The V and J ends are trimmed by 8 bases and 3 bases, leaving 14 bases between them. Worth noting for this clonotype: Its antigen target is currently unknown. Per-base quality was not reported, and no clone a single base away is much larger than it.

The material sequenced was blood. The sequence came from a man aged 35 to 55 in good health. The sequence is built from TRBV6-1 and TRBJ2-7; the D segment might be TRBD1 or TRBD2, since each matches 6 bases. The CDR3 amino acid sequence is: CASGGLRSYEQYF. The nucleotides read TGTGCCAGCGGGGGGCTTAGGAGCTACGAGCAGTACTTC.